This record concerns one T cell receptor (beta chain) sequence. The data are from a study of blood T cell repertoires in COVID-19. Study overall: T cells, B-cell-depleted T cells, or PBMCs supplied cDNA or gDNA.

Here immunoSEQ multiplex PCR was the method, and the copy in TCRdb shows in-frame clones only, minus some. The table records 250,000 to 300,000 clones, roughly nine tenths of them present only once. This CDR3 spans 16 amino acids. With V trimmed by 4 bases and J by 3 bases, 9 bases remained unmatched. CDR1 is SGHNT and CDR2 is YYREEE in the germline V gene (reference sequence). The chain couples TRBV5-4 to TRBJ2-5; 10 bases are a match to TRBD2. The receptor's source is a middle-aged woman who had recovered from COVID-19. What was sequenced was peripheral blood. The CDR3 DNA reads as TGTGCCAGCAGCGTAGCCGGGACTAGCGAAAAAGAGACCCAGTACTTC. This sequence encodes CASSVAGTSEKETQYF. The entire variable domain, with the rest obtained from reference TRBV5-4 and TRBJ2-5, is as follows: ETGVTQSPTHLIKTRGQQVTLRCSSQSGHNTVSWYQQALGQGPQFIFQYYREEENGRGNFPPRFSGLQFPNYSSELNVNALELDDSALYLCASSVAGTSEKETQYFGPGTRLLVL.